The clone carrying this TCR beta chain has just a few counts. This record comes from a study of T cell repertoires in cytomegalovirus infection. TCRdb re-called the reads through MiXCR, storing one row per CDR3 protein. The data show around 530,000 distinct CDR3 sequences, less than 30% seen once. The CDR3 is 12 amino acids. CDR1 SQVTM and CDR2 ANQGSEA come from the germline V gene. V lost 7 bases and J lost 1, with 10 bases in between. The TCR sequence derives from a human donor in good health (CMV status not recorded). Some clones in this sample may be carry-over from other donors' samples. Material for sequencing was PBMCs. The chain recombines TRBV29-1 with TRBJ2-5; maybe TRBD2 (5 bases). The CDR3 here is CSAGLSQETQYF. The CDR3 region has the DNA TGCAGCGCCGGACTTAGCCAAGAGACCCAGTACTTC. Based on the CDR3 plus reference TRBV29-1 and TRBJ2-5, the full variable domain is SAVISQKPSRDICQRGTSLTIQCQVDSQVTMMFWYRQQPGQSLTLIATANQGSEATYESGFVIDKFPISRPNLTFSTLTVSNMSPEDSSIYLCSAGLSQETQYFGPGTRLLVL.